This entry features one T cell receptor (beta chain) sequence. What it binds is unknown. The data were obtained in a study of shared clonotypes between healthy human individuals. Study in general: There were three CD4 naive, three CD4 memory, two CD8 naive and one CD8 memory plates per donor. Study-level points and caveats: Some clonotypes were shared by all four sorted-subset donors, while others were not shared. The non-shared ones had lower generation probabilities than the shared ones. Sampling included only blood; tissue repertoires likely differ.

Germline V gene lookup returns CDR1 SGHRS and CDR2 YFSETQ. This CDR3 is 15 amino acids long. V lost 0 bases and J lost 4; bases outside the gene matches: 3. The repertoire was sequenced with immunoSEQ multiplex PCR; TCRdb's copy has only in-frame clones and lacks some. The sample carries 500,000 to 550,000 clones, around 95% recorded once. This TCR was sampled from a woman in her 30s in good health. The specimen was naive CD4+ T cells sorted from blood. The sample's subset: CD45RA+ positively selected. The J gene is TRBJ1-4, the V gene TRBV5-1; 7 positions agree with TRBD1. The CDR3 protein is CASSLGDRLNEKLFF. CDR3 sequence (DNA): TGCGCCAGCAGCTTGGGGGACAGACTTAATGAAAAACTGTTTTTT.